One TCR beta chain is described in this entry. In the study's own analysis: Scientists estimated how many nucleated cells there were by amplifying reference gene primers. The repertoire was sequenced with immunoSEQ multiplex PCR; TCRdb's copy has only in-frame clones and lacks some. The D gene and trimming were derived from the DNA, and the V and J assignments and clone size from that table. The table shows over 55,000 clones, with around 86% occurring only once. The data originate from a study of blood T cell repertoires in COVID-19. The overall study: Samples came from the United States, Italy and Spain, spanning acute and convalescent COVID-19. T cells, B-cell-depleted T cells, or PBMCs supplied cDNA or gDNA.

The material sequenced was peripheral blood. The source is a man in his fifties with active COVID-19.

The CDR3 loop reads CASSLAKSPLHF. Here the CDR3 DNA reads TGTGCCAGCAGCTTAGCTAAATCACCCCTCCACTTT. J is TRBJ1-6 and V is TRBV7-2; D gene unclear. The CDR3 is 12 residues long. V was pared by 0 bases and J by 10 bases, with 4 bases between. In germline, CDR1 is SGHTA, CDR2 FQGNSA.